These 18 T cell receptor beta chains originate from one sample sequenced in a study. Cells sorted as Tregs were CD4+, CD25+ and CD127-/low. TCRdb analysed the 5' RACE reads with MiXCR anew, one entry per CDR3 protein. This table has about 40,000 distinct CDR3 sequences, approximately 22% appearing once. The sequenced sample was Tregs sorted from blood. Source of these receptors: a female donor with breast cancer.

On this clonotype: At one of its ends the junction is not consistent with the germline gene, which may arise from a read error. This chain joins TRBV2 and TRBJ2-2; the D gene is possibly TRBD1 (6 bases). Looked up from germline, CDR1 is SNHLY and CDR2 is FYNNEI. The CDR3 extends over 15 amino acids. CDR3 DNA: TGCGCCAGCAGCCGAACAGGGCTGGGGACCGGGGAGCTGTTTTTT. Its translation: CASSRTGLGTGELFF.

Of note for this clonotype: A clone one base away is much larger, so this may be a read error. The rearrangement uses TRBV5-1 and TRBJ2-6; D gene ambiguous. The CDR3 length is 15 residues. The germline V gene has CDR1 SGHRS and CDR2 YFSETQ. Trimming shortened V by 1 base and J by 0 bases, and 5 bases separated the two germline ends. CDR3 protein: CASSLFPSGANVLTF. CDR3 sequence (DNA): TGCGCCAGCAGCTTGTTCCCCTCTGGGGCCAACGTCCTGACTTTC.

This clonotype was recorded many times. The chain joins TRBV20-1 to TRBJ2-1; D may be TRBD1 (5 bases). The CDR3 contains 13 residues. Looked up from germline, CDR1 is DFQATT and CDR2 is SNEGSKA (reference sequence). The V end lost 1 base, the J end lost 10 bases, and 14 bases lay between the germline ends. CDR3 region: CSARGGQGLEQFF. The CDR3 nucleotides read TGCAGTGCTAGAGGCGGCCAGGGTTTAGAGCAGTTCTTC.

This clonotype was detected ten times or more. CDR3 sequence (DNA): TGTGCCAGCGCCGAGACTACCAATGAGCAGTTCTTC. Protein product: CASAETTNEQFF. The chain employs TRBV7-3 and TRBJ2-1; tentatively, D is TRBD2 (5 bases). Trimming stripped 8 bases from V and 6 bases from J, with 11 bases between. The CDR3 has 12 residues. Germline V gives CDR1 SGHTA, CDR2 FQGTGA.

This clonotype was seen only a few times. The gene calls are TRBV20-1 and TRBJ2-3; TRBD2 matches at 8 bases. Germline CDR1 reads DFQATT; CDR2 reads SNEGSKA (reference sequence). The length of the CDR3 is 16 residues. V lost 4 bases to trimming and J lost 5 bases; unmatched junction nucleotides: 14. The CDR3 loop is CSANPPQAGVRDTQYF. DNA for the CDR3: TGCAGTGCTAACCCTCCTCAAGCGGGAGTGAGAGATACGCAGTATTTT.

V gene TRBV13 combines with J gene TRBJ1-2, with D tentatively TRBD1 (6 bases). The germline V gene encodes CDR1 PRHDT and CDR2 FYEKMQ (reference sequence). CDR3 length: 13 amino acids. Trimming removed 3 bases at V and 4 bases at J, with 9 bases between. Written as DNA, the CDR3 is TGTGCCAGCAGCTTGGAGGGGGGCTATGGCTACACCTTC. Residues: CASSLEGGYGYTF.

This clonotype was picked up a small number of times. The genes are TRBV28 and TRBJ1-1; 7 nucleotides agree with TRBD1. Germline assignment: CDR1 MDHEN and CDR2 SYDVKM. V was pared by 0 bases and J by 4 bases, with 2 bases of the junction left unmatched. CDR3 length: 14 residues. The CDR3 protein is CASSLWAGGTEAFF. CDR3 in DNA: TGTGCCAGCAGTTTATGGGCAGGGGGCACTGAAGCTTTCTTT.

Note on this clonotype: A clone one base away is much larger, so this may be a read error. The conserved final phenylalanine or tryptophan is absent from the CDR3, which likely points to a read error. V and J are TRBV7-3 and TRBJ2-7, with D unclear. Looked up from germline, CDR1 is SGHTA and CDR2 is FQGTGA. V was clipped by 5 bases and J by 2 bases, with 16 bases between them. The CDR3 contains 15 residues. The CDR3 DNA sequence: TGTGCCAGCAGCCCGGAGTCCTCTGCAACCTACGAGCAGTACTCC. Amino acid sequence: CASSPESSATYEQYS.

This clonotype was seen many times. The rearrangement uses TRBV12-3 or TRBV12-4 and TRBJ1-5; D is possibly TRBD1 (6 bases). The CDR3 spans 12 residues. With 4 bases removed from V and 9 bases from J, the gap between germline ends came to 10 bases. DNA for the CDR3: TGTGCCAGCAGTTCAGGGGTCGGGCCCCAGCATTTT. This encodes CASSSGVGPQHF.

This clonotype was recorded many times. This rearrangement joins TRBV27 to TRBJ1-5, with 8 bases aligning to TRBD1. V was clipped by 5 bases and J by 7 bases; unmatched bases: 7. In germline, CDR1 is MNHEY, CDR2 SMNVEV (reference sequence). This CDR3 spans 14 amino acids. CDR3 coding DNA: TGTGCCAGCAGTATCTACAGGGGGAAACAGCCCCAGCATTTT. As protein: CASSIYRGKQPQHF.

In its sample, this clonotype was seen a few times. The rearrangement uses TRBV18 and TRBJ2-7; TRBD1 might be the D (6 bases). The germline CDR1 and CDR2 sequences are KGHSH and LQKENI. With 4 bases removed from V and 2 bases from J, the gap between germline ends came to 12 bases. The CDR3 consists of 14 residues. The CDR3 spells CASSRTASAYEQYF. DNA for the CDR3: TGTGCCAGCTCACGGACAGCCAGTGCCTACGAGCAGTACTTC.

For the CDR3, the DNA is TGTGCCAGCAGTGAGTTGGGACAGCCCAACTATGGCTACACCTTC. It encodes CASSELGQPNYGYTF. This sequence joins TRBV2 and TRBJ1-2, with 7 bases that match TRBD1. Germline V gene lookup returns CDR1 SNHLY and CDR2 FYNNEI. The CDR3 length is 15 residues. Trimming took 3 bases from V and 2 from J; bases not matched to a gene: 6.

This clonotype was observed at least ten times. The J gene is TRBJ2-3, the V gene TRBV7-2, with D unresolved. The germline V gene has CDR1 SGHTA and CDR2 FQGNSA. Trimming stripped 3 bases from V and 5 bases from J, with 6 bases between. The CDR3 sequence is 12 residues long. CDR3 DNA: TGTGCCAGCAGCTTGTTAGGAGATACGCAGTATTTT. This translates into CASSLLGDTQYF.

A remark on this clonotype: Germline is not matched at one junction end, which may reflect a read error. The gene calls are TRBV5-1 and TRBJ2-5; TRBD1 matches at 7 bases. The CDR3 is 14 amino acids. Germline V gene lookup returns CDR1 SGHRS and CDR2 YFSETQ. CDR3 residues: CTSSLGTAQETQYF. In DNA form, the CDR3 reads TGCACCAGCAGCTTAGGGACAGCCCAAGAGACCCAGTACTTC.

The J gene is TRBJ2-2, the V gene TRBV20-1; TRBD2 aligns across 8 bases. The CDR3 length is 14 residues. Looked up from germline, CDR1 is DFQATT and CDR2 is SNEGSKA (reference sequence). Germline trimming cut 4 bases from V and 7 bases from J; bases unmatched to any gene: 8. The CDR3 coding sequence is TGCAGTGCTAAACGCGGGGGGACCGGCGGGGAGCTGTTTTTT. Protein product: CSAKRGGTGGELFF.

CDR3 bases: TGCAGCGTTAGTCGACAGGGGTACATGAACACTGAAGCTTTCTTT. As protein: CSVSRQGYMNTEAFF. The J gene is TRBJ1-1, the V gene TRBV29-1; the match to TRBD1 covers 8 bases. Losses at the gene ends were 5 bases for V and 0 bases for J; bases not matched to a gene: 8. Germline V gives CDR1 SQVTM, CDR2 ANQGSEA. CDR3 size: 15 residues.

The chain uses TRBV6-1 and TRBJ2-3, with TRBD2 matching 8 bases. The ends lost 3 bases at V and 1 base at J; junction bases unmatched: 3. Germline V gene data show CDR1 as MNHNS and CDR2 as SASEGT. This CDR3 spans 15 amino acids. The CDR3 sequence: CASSDTSGGTDTQYF. The CDR3 DNA follows: TGTGCCAGCAGTGATACTAGCGGAGGCACAGATACGCAGTATTTT.

V is TRBV29-1 and J is TRBJ2-1; D possibly corresponds to TRBD2 (6 bases). Per germline, CDR1 SQVTM and CDR2 ANQGSEA. Trimming pared 4 bases from V and 5 bases from J, leaving 15 bases between. This CDR3 contains 14 residues. Written as DNA, the CDR3 is TGCAGCGTTGTGATAAGGGAGGAGAACAATGAGCAGTTCTTC. Translation: CSVVIREENNEQFF.